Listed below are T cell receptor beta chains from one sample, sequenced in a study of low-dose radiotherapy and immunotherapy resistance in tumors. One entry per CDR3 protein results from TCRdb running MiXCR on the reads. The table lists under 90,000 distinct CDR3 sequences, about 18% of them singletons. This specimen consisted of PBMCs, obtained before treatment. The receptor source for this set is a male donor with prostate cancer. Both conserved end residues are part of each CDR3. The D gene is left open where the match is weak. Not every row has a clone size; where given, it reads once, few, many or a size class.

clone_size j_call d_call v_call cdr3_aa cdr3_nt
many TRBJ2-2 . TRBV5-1 CASSIGTHTGELFF TGCGCCAGCAGCATCGGGACGCACACCGGGGAGCTGTTTTTT
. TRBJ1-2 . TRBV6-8 CASSPRVRGYTF TGTGCCAGCAGTCCCCGGGTTCGAGGCTACACCTTC
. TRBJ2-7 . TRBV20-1 CSARDLGGLSYEQYF TGCAGTGCTAGAGATTTGGGCGGATTATCCTACGAGCAGTACTTC
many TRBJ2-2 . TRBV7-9 CASRSQNTGELFF TGTGCCAGCAGATCCCAGAACACCGGGGAGCTGTTTTTT
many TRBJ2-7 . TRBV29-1 CSVEARGKNYEQYF TGCAGCGTTGAGGCTCGTGGTAAAAACTACGAGCAGTACTTC
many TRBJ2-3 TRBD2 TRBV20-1 CSARIAGGQYF TGCAGTGCTAGAATAGCGGGGGGGCAGTATTTT
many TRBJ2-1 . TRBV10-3 CAITEPSKGEGNEQFF TGTGCCATCACCGAGCCCTCCAAGGGGGAGGGCAATGAGCAGTTCTTC
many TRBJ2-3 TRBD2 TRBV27 CASGELAGNTDTQYF TGTGCCAGCGGCGAACTAGCGGGGAACACAGATACGCAGTATTTT
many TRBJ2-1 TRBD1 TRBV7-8 CASSVGQDYNEQFF TGTGCCAGCAGCGTCGGACAGGACTACAATGAGCAGTTCTTC
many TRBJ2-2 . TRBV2 CASRAGTNTGELFF TGTGCCAGCAGGGCGGGGACGAACACCGGGGAGCTGTTTTTT
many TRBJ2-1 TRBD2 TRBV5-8 CASSLQRGAHNEQFF TGTGCCAGCAGCCTACAGCGGGGGGCCCACAATGAGCAGTTCTTC
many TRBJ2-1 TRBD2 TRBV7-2 CASSPGGLIEQFF TGTGCCAGCAGCCCGGGGGGGCTTATTGAGCAGTTCTTC
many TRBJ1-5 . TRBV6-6 CASSYSRGSNQPQHF TGTGCCAGCAGTTACTCCCGGGGGAGCAATCAGCCCCAGCATTTT
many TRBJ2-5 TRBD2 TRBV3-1 CASSRRGGYQETQYF TGTGCCAGCAGCAGGCGGGGGGGGTACCAAGAGACCCAGTACTTC
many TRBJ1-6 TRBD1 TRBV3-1 CASSHSRTGGYNSPLHF TGTGCCAGCAGCCACTCCCGGACAGGGGGGTATAATTCACCCCTCCACTTT
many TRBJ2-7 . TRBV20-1 CSAPLRGGYEQYF TGCAGTGCTCCGTTACGGGGAGGCTACGAGCAGTACTTC
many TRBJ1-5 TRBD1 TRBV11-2 CASSVNRGGNQPQHF TGTGCCAGCAGCGTTAACAGGGGAGGCAATCAGCCCCAGCATTTT
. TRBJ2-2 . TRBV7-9 CASSIQRSRVGIGELFF TGTGCCAGCAGCATCCAAAGATCCAGGGTGGGCATCGGGGAGCTGTTTTTT
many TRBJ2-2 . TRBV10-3 CATSGATGTGELFF TGTGCCACTTCCGGGGCCACTGGGACCGGGGAGCTGTTTTTT
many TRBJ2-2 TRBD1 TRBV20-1 CSATRQGANTGELFF TGCAGTGCTACCCGACAGGGGGCAAACACCGGGGAGCTGTTTTTT
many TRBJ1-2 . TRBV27 CASRADTDYGYTF TGTGCCAGCAGGGCTGACACCGACTATGGCTACACCTTC
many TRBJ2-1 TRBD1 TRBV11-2 CASSLTGGDINEQFF TGTGCCAGCAGCTTGACAGGGGGAGATATCAATGAGCAGTTCTTC
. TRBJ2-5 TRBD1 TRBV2 CAATGTGVETQYF TGTGCCGCGACCGGGACAGGGGTTGAGACCCAGTACTTC
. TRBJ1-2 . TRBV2 CASSTDTDYGYTF TGTGCCAGCAGTACGGACACAGACTATGGCTACACCTTC
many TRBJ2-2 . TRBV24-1 CATSDNRGSNTGELFF TGTGCCACCAGTGATAACCGGGGATCGAACACCGGGGAGCTGTTTTTT
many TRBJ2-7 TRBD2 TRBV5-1 CASSVSGGNYEQYF TGCGCCAGCAGCGTGTCGGGGGGGAACTACGAGCAGTACTTC
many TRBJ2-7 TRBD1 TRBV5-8 CASREGQAPYEQYF TGTGCCAGCAGGGAGGGACAGGCTCCCTACGAGCAGTACTTC
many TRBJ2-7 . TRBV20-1 CSAGWGHEQYF TGCAGTGCAGGCTGGGGGCACGAGCAGTACTTC
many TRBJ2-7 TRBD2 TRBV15 CATSWGGDEQYF TGTGCCACCTCCTGGGGGGGGGACGAGCAGTACTTC
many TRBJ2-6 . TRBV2 CASRLTGEVNVLTF TGTGCCAGCAGGCTGACTGGGGAGGTCAACGTCCTGACTTTC
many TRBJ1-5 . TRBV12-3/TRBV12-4 CASSTGSDQPQHF TGTGCCAGCAGCACAGGGTCGGACCAGCCCCAGCATTTT
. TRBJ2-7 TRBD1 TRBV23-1 CASSTRQGEDEQYF TGCGCCAGCAGTACCCGACAGGGCGAGGACGAGCAGTACTTC
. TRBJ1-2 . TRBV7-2 CASSPRGGDYGYTF TGTGCCAGCAGCCCCAGGGGTGGGGACTATGGCTACACCTTC
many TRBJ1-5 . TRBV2 CASSEARVEPQHF TGTGCCAGCAGTGAAGCGAGGGTGGAGCCCCAGCATTTT
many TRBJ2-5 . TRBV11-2 CASSLDRVFGEETQYF TGTGCCAGCAGCTTAGATCGGGTCTTTGGGGAAGAGACCCAGTACTTC
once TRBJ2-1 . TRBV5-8 CTSSLGPNNEQFF TGTACCAGCAGCCTGGGACCCAACAATGAGCAGTTCTTC
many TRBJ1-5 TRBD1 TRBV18 CASSKSGQGNYQPQHF TGTGCCAGCTCAAAATCTGGACAGGGTAATTATCAGCCCCAGCATTTT
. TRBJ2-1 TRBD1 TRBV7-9 CASSLGEGGSYEQFF TGTGCCAGCAGCTTAGGGGAAGGGGGCAGTTATGAGCAGTTCTTC
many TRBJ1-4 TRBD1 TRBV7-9 CASSHRDRLATNEKLFF TGTGCCAGCAGTCATAGGGACAGACTCGCAACTAATGAAAAACTGTTTTTT
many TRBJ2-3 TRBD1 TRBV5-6 CASSLRGGTGGPF TGTGCCAGCAGCTTGAGGGGCGGGACAGGGGGTCCCTTT
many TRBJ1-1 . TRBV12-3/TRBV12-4 CASRTYGGAGFEAFF TGTGCCAGCAGGACCTACGGGGGGGCGGGCTTTGAAGCTTTCTTT
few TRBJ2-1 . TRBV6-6 CASSESRSEQFF TGTGCCAGCAGTGAGAGTAGAAGTGAGCAGTTCTTC
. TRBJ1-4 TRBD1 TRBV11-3 CASRLRTGNEKLFF TGTGCCAGCAGGCTTCGGACAGGGAATGAAAAACTGTTTTTT
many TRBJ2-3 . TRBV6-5 CASSAGGVDTQYF TGTGCCAGCAGTGCCGGGGGAGTGGATACGCAGTATTTT
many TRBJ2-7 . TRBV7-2 CASSFQVGGSSYEQYF TGTGCCAGCAGCTTCCAGGTTGGGGGGAGCTCCTACGAGCAGTACTTC
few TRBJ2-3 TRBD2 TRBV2 CASRRLAGGLTDTQYF TGTGCCAGCAGAAGACTAGCGGGGGGCCTCACAGATACGCAGTATTTT
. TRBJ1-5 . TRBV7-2 CASSAGVQSNQPQHF TGTGCCAGCAGCGCAGGGGTCCAGAGCAATCAGCCCCAGCATTTT
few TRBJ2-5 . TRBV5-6 CASSLLYQETQYF TGTGCCAGCAGCTTGTTGTACCAAGAGACCCAGTACTTC
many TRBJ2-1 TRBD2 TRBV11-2 CASSGPGTSGVYNEQFF TGTGCCAGCAGCGGCCCTGGGACTAGCGGGGTCTACAATGAGCAGTTCTTC
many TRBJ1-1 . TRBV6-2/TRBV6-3 CASRIVAGTNTEAFF TGTGCCAGCAGGATAGTTGCAGGGACGAACACTGAAGCTTTCTTT
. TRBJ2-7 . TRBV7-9 CASSLRLDYEQYF TGTGCCAGCAGCTTAAGGCTTGACTACGAGCAGTACTTC